This is a list of T cell receptor beta chains from one sample in a study of blood T cell repertoires in COVID-19. Generated by immunoSEQ multiplex PCR, the TCRdb table keeps only in-frame clones and is missing some. Seen here are 200,000 to 250,000 clones, more than 75% observed once, and the top ten hold about 0.91%. Sample: peripheral blood. Receptor source: a middle-aged man with acute or convalescent COVID-19. The CDR3 runs from the conserved cysteine through the conserved F or W. The order of the fields is V gene, clone size, D gene, J gene, CDR3 protein, CDR3 DNA. The D gene is left open where the match is weak. The size entry is marked missing in some rows and otherwise reads once, few, many or a size class.

V: TRBV7-9; size: .; D: .; J: TRBJ1-2; CDR3: CASSLDTDSPWTF; DNA: TGTGCCAGCAGCCTAGATACAGACAGTCCTTGGACCTTC
V: TRBV19; size: .; D: .; J: TRBJ2-5; CDR3: CASSIFHSQETQYF; DNA: TGTGCCAGTAGTATTTTCCACAGTCAAGAGACCCAGTACTTC
V: TRBV19; size: few; D: .; J: TRBJ1-2; CDR3: CASSLTLSNYGYTF; DNA: TGTGCCAGTAGTCTTACGCTATCCAACTATGGCTACACCTTC
V: TRBV6-5; size: .; D: .; J: TRBJ1-1; CDR3: CASSYAAGTEAFF; DNA: TGTGCCAGCAGTTACGCGGCGGGCACTGAAGCTTTCTTT
V: TRBV3-1/TRBV3-2; size: many; D: .; J: TRBJ1-1; CDR3: CASSLQGNTEAFF; DNA: TGTGCCAGCAGCTTACAGGGGAACACTGAAGCTTTCTTT
V: TRBV19; size: .; D: TRBD1; J: TRBJ1-2; CDR3: CASSRQGNPYGYTF; DNA: TGTGCCAGTAGCAGACAGGGAAATCCCTATGGCTACACCTTC
V: TRBV6-5; size: .; D: .; J: TRBJ2-1; CDR3: CASSYEPPQEHNEQFF; DNA: TGTGCCAGCAGTTACGAGCCCCCACAGGAACACAATGAGCAGTTCTTC
V: TRBV7-9; size: .; D: .; J: TRBJ2-7; CDR3: CASSLVGVPSYEQYF; DNA: TGTGCCAGCAGCTTAGTAGGAGTCCCCTCCTACGAGCAGTACTTC
V: TRBV14; size: .; D: .; J: TRBJ1-2; CDR3: CASSQFGLRENGSYTF; DNA: TGTGCCAGCAGCCAATTTGGGCTGAGGGAGAACGGAAGCTACACCTTC
V: TRBV21-1; size: .; D: .; J: TRBJ1-5; CDR3: CASSNGPNKIQGLLSNQPQHF; DNA: TGTGCCAGCAGCAACGGACCGAACAAAATACAGGGATTACTTAGCAATCAGCCCCAGCATTTT
V: TRBV7-3; size: .; D: .; J: TRBJ2-1; CDR3: CASSLAGRGGNEQFF; DNA: TGTGCCAGCAGCTTAGCGGGTCGGGGTGGTAATGAGCAGTTCTTC
V: TRBV7-2; size: .; D: TRBD1; J: TRBJ1-1; CDR3: CASSLTTGVGTEAFF; DNA: TGTGCCAGCAGCTTGACCACAGGGGTCGGCACTGAAGCTTTCTTT
V: TRBV7-2; size: .; D: .; J: TRBJ2-2; CDR3: CASSSRVPGELFF; DNA: TGTGCCAGCAGCAGCAGGGTACCCGGGGAGCTGTTTTTT
V: TRBV5-1; size: .; D: .; J: TRBJ1-2; CDR3: CASSPQTGHYGYTF; DNA: TGCGCCAGCAGCCCACAGACAGGACACTATGGCTACACCTTC
V: TRBV4-2; size: .; D: TRBD1; J: TRBJ2-7; CDR3: CASSQTTGADEQYF; DNA: TGTGCCAGCAGCCAAACCACAGGGGCGGACGAGCAGTACTTC
V: TRBV18; size: once; D: .; J: TRBJ2-7; CDR3: CASSSRVYEQYF; DNA: TGTGCCAGCTCATCTCGAGTTTACGAGCAGTACTTC
V: TRBV19; size: .; D: TRBD1; J: TRBJ2-2; CDR3: CASCSRDRANTGELFF; DNA: TGTGCCAGTTGCTCCCGGGACAGAGCGAACACCGGGGAGCTGTTTTTT
V: TRBV27; size: .; D: TRBD1; J: TRBJ2-7; CDR3: CASSLRAYGTGYPLLSYEQYF; DNA: TGTGCCAGCAGTCTGAGGGCATACGGGACAGGTTACCCACTACTCTCCTACGAGCAGTACTTC
V: TRBV29-1; size: .; D: .; J: TRBJ1-1; CDR3: CSVVRGKRDTEAFF; DNA: TGCAGCGTGGTTAGGGGGAAGAGGGACACTGAAGCTTTCTTT